This entry lists 27 T cell receptor beta chains sequenced from one sample in a study of T cells in Graves' hyperthyroidism and ophthalmopathy. The source material, RNA transcripts, was used to amplify TCR beta CDR3 regions. Primed by the HTBI set, a first-round RT-PCR was run on the TCR CDR3. MiXCR, applied by TCRdb to the multiplex PCR reads, yields one record per CDR3 protein. Among some 510,000 distinct CDR3 sequences, about 45% were seen once, and the ten largest hold about 7.9%. The sequencing input was peripheral blood or thyroid tissue (not recorded which). The receptors stem from a woman aged 18-35 years with Graves' hyperthyroidism.

Ten or more counts support this clonotype. The rearrangement links TRBV7-2 to TRBJ1-2, with D uncertain. Trimming took off 4 bases at V and 7 bases at J, with 19 bases between the two ends. The CDR3 sequence is 15 residues long. Germline loops: CDR1 SGHTA, CDR2 FQGNSA. The CDR3 DNA follows: TGTGCCAGCAGCTCACGGGAAGTCGATCGAAGTGGCTACACCTTC. Translation gives CASSSREVDRSGYTF.

This clonotype was observed at least ten times. J is TRBJ2-7 and V is TRBV2; D possibly corresponds to TRBD1 (6 bases). The CDR3 is 14 amino acids. The V gene lost 6 bases and the J gene lost 0 bases, with 12 bases spanning the gap. Germline values: CDR1 SNHLY, CDR2 FYNNEI. The CDR3 DNA reads TGTGCCAGCAGCGTCGACAGGAGCTCCTACGAGCAGTACTTC. It encodes CASSVDRSSYEQYF.

The rearrangement joins TRBV9 to TRBJ1-3; D is uncertain. The germline V gene encodes CDR1 SGDLS and CDR2 YYNGEE. The CDR3 is made up of 14 amino acids. The V gene lost 4 bases and the J gene lost 1 base, with 9 bases spanning the gap. DNA for the CDR3: TGTGCCAGCAGCCGAGTGGGTTCTGGAAACACCATATATTTT. This sequence encodes CASSRVGSGNTIYF.

This clonotype was observed a handful of times. The chain joins TRBV24-1 to TRBJ2-5; TRBD2 matches at 14 bases. Germline V gene lookup returns CDR1 KGHDR and CDR2 SFDVKD. Losses at the gene ends were 2 bases for V and 5 bases for J; bases not matched to a gene: 6. The CDR3 totals 17 residues. The CDR3 DNA reads TGTGCCACCAGTGATTGGGGACTAGCGGGAGCCTTGGAGACCCAGTACTTC. Translating it yields CATSDWGLAGALETQYF.

The V gene is TRBV29-1, the J gene TRBJ1-2, with TRBD1 as a possible D gene (5 bases). The CDR3 sequence is 12 residues long. The V end was cut by 6 bases, the J end by 8 bases, with 16 bases between. CDR1 is SQVTM and CDR2 is ANQGSEA in the germline V gene. The CDR3 region has the DNA TGCAGCGTCGAACTGGGACGGCGCGGCTACACCTTC. It is translated as CSVELGRRGYTF.

There are a few counts of this clonotype. The chain combines TRBV7-2 with TRBJ1-5, with D possibly TRBD1 on 5 matching bases. The CDR3 totals 17 residues. CDR1 and CDR2 (germline): SGHTA, FQGNSA. V was trimmed by 5 bases and J by 7 bases, leaving 24 bases between them. The CDR3 nucleotides read TGTGCCAGCAGCCAAGTGGGGGGGACTGGGGGTTCGCAGCCCCAGCATTTT. As protein: CASSQVGGTGGSQPQHF.

The chain uses TRBV10-2 and TRBJ2-2; 8 bases align to TRBD2. Trimming at V came to 6 bases and at J to 5 bases, leaving 8 bases not matched to a gene. From germline, CDR1 is WSHSY and CDR2 SAAADI. This CDR3 is built from 15 residues. The CDR3 sequence: CASSLSGGGTGELFF. The DNA for the CDR3 is TGCGCCAGCAGCCTATCGGGAGGGGGAACCGGGGAGCTGTTTTTT.

CDR3 sequence (DNA): TGCAGTGCTAGAACGGGACAGGGGGCCTCGGAGACCCAGTACTTC. Its translation: CSARTGQGASETQYF. The J gene is TRBJ2-5, the V gene TRBV20-1; 12 bases match TRBD1. The germline gives CDR1 DFQATT, CDR2 SNEGSKA (reference sequence). With V trimmed by 2 bases and J by 5 bases, 6 bases remained unmatched. The CDR3 extends over 15 amino acids.

Details on this clonotype: It may be a read error: a sequence one base away is much more abundant. The rearrangement joins TRBV2 to TRBJ1-1; D ambiguous. The CDR3 covers 13 residues. Trimming cost V 3 bases and J 2 bases, with 7 bases left between them. In germline, CDR1 is SNHLY, CDR2 FYNNEI. The CDR3 DNA follows: TGTGCCAGCAGTGAGAGGATAAACACTGAAGCTTTCTTT. Translated: CASSERINTEAFF.

In regard to this clonotype: Compared with germline, one end of the junction differs, possibly owing to a read error. The chain joins TRBV7-9 to TRBJ1-1; TRBD1 might be the D (5 bases). This CDR3 contains 12 residues. Looked up from germline, CDR1 is SEHNR and CDR2 is FQNEAQ (reference sequence). CDR3 DNA sequence: TGTGCCGGCAGCTTAGAAGGGGTGGTCGCTTTCTTT. Translated, it gives CAGSLEGVVAFF.

The rearrangement links TRBV25-1 to TRBJ1-2, with 7 positions matching TRBD1. Per the germline V gene, CDR1 is MGHDK and CDR2 is SYGVNS. The CDR3 totals 15 residues. The V gene end was trimmed by 5 bases and the J gene end by 4 bases; junction bases not matched to a gene: 10. The CDR3 reads CASSSPLQGLYGYTF. CDR3 DNA: TGTGCCAGCAGTTCTCCCCTACAGGGGCTCTATGGCTACACCTTC.

The rearrangement uses TRBV7-9 and TRBJ1-4; D is uncertain. Germline values: CDR1 SEHNR, CDR2 FQNEAQ (reference sequence). CDR3 length equals 14 residues. Trimming cost V 3 bases and J 8 bases, with 13 bases left between them. The CDR3 here is CASSLNGGLEKLFF. Written as DNA, the CDR3 is TGTGCCAGCAGCTTGAACGGCGGTTTGGAAAAACTGTTTTTT.

This rearrangement joins TRBV9 to TRBJ1-3; 7 bases map to TRBD1. Germline CDR1 is SGDLS and CDR2 is YYNGEE. V shed 5 bases, J shed 2 bases, and the junction held 7 bases outside the gene matches. This CDR3 is built from 15 residues. CDR3 sequence reads: CASSPGTEAGNTIYF. In DNA, the CDR3 is TGTGCCAGCAGTCCTGGGACAGAGGCTGGAAACACCATATATTTT.

CDR3 sequence: CASTLSVVNSNQPQHF. The DNA of the CDR3 is TGTGCCAGTACCCTTTCAGTTGTAAATAGCAATCAGCCCCAGCATTTT. J is TRBJ1-5 and V is TRBV19; D remains ambiguous. The CDR3 length is 16 residues. The germline V gene has CDR1 LNHDA and CDR2 SQIVND (reference sequence). Trimming shortened V by 7 bases and J by 0 bases, and 16 bases separated the two germline ends.

There are a few counts of this clonotype. The chain links TRBV7-3 to TRBJ2-2; D tentatively reads TRBD1 or TRBD2 (5 bases each). This CDR3 is built from 13 residues. V was clipped by 6 bases and J by 4 bases, with 9 bases between them. Germline V gene sequence: CDR1 SGHTA, CDR2 FQGTGA. Written as DNA, the CDR3 is TGTGCCAGCAGACAGGCGGGCACCGGGGAGCTGTTTTTT. Its translation: CASRQAGTGELFF.

Points on this clonotype: A junction end diverges from the germline sequence, so it may reflect a read error. The V and J genes are TRBV7-6 and TRBJ2-7; no definite D call. Germline CDR1 reads SGHVS; CDR2 reads FNYEAQ. CDR3 length equals 15 residues. CDR3 sequence (DNA): TGTGCCAGCAGCTTAGTCGGGCAGATCTCCCACGAGCAGTACTTC. It specifies CASSLVGQISHEQYF.

This clonotype occurred many times. The rearrangement uses TRBV20-1 and TRBJ2-5; D remains ambiguous. V lost 2 bases and J lost 5, with 3 bases in between. The CDR3 extends over 10 amino acids. The germline gives CDR1 DFQATT, CDR2 SNEGSKA (reference sequence). The CDR3 reads CSARRETQYF. The DNA of the CDR3 is TGCAGTGCTAGAAGGGAGACCCAGTACTTC.

The chain is built from TRBV7-3 and TRBJ1-2; the D gene is possibly TRBD1 (6 bases). The CDR3 runs 18 residues. V lost 5 bases to trimming and J lost 7 bases, with 29 bases between them. The germline V gene has CDR1 SGHTA and CDR2 FQGTGA. The CDR3 protein is CASSPSPAQEVQGFGYTF. Here the CDR3 DNA reads TGTGCCAGCAGCCCGTCACCAGCACAAGAAGTTCAGGGGTTTGGCTACACCTTC.

The chain carries TRBV29-1 and TRBJ2-7; tentatively, D is TRBD1 or TRBD2 (5 bases each). The germline V gene encodes CDR1 SQVTM and CDR2 ANQGSEA. CDR3 length equals 14 residues. The CDR3 here is CSARGLSGSYEQYF. CDR3 bases: TGCAGTGCTAGGGGTCTATCGGGATCCTACGAGCAGTACTTC.

This clonotype occurred once. The V call is TRBV2, the J call TRBJ1-3; weak D call: TRBD1 (6 bases). V lost 3 bases, J lost 0 bases, and 9 bases lay in between. Germline V gene data show CDR1 as SNHLY and CDR2 as FYNNEI. This CDR3 spans 15 amino acids. In nucleotides, the CDR3 is TGTGCCAGCAGTGACACAGGGTACTCTGGAAACACCATATATTTT. Translating it yields CASSDTGYSGNTIYF.

This clonotype was detected ten times or more. This chain joins TRBV2 and TRBJ1-1; 10 bases line up with TRBD1. The V gene's germline CDR1 is SNHLY and CDR2 FYNNEI. V trimming: 6 bases; J trimming: 6 bases; junction bases outside the gene matches: 1. This CDR3 is 12 amino acids long. The chain's CDR3 is CASRTGGSEAFF. The CDR3 DNA reads as TGTGCCAGCAGGACAGGGGGCTCTGAAGCTTTCTTT.

This clonotype was picked up a small number of times. The V call is TRBV29-1, the J call TRBJ1-1; unclear D gene. Germline V lookup: CDR1 SQVTM, CDR2 ANQGSEA. Trimming stripped 8 bases from V and 1 base from J, with 14 bases between. This CDR3 spans 13 amino acids. In nucleotides, the CDR3 is TGCAGCTCGACCGGGGTGGCGAACACTGAAGCTTTCTTT. Protein sequence: CSSTGVANTEAFF.

At least ten counts were recorded for this clonotype. This chain uses TRBV2 with TRBJ2-7, with D perhaps TRBD2 (7 bases). The CDR3 spans 14 residues. CDR1 and CDR2 (germline): SNHLY, FYNNEI. V gave up 6 bases and J gave up 3 bases, with 15 bases separating them. This CDR3 reads CASSGGGSGYEQYF. CDR3 nucleotides: TGTGCCAGCAGCGGGGGCGGGAGCGGCTACGAGCAGTACTTC.

The genes are TRBV6-1 and TRBJ1-5; 8 bases line up with TRBD1. Germline CDR1 and CDR2: MNHNS and SASEGT. This CDR3 spans 14 amino acids. After removal of 1 base from V and 7 bases from J, the junction contained 3 bases not matched to a gene. The CDR3 DNA sequence: TGTGCCAGCAGTGAAGGGCCAGGGGGCCAGCCCCAGCATTTT. Translated: CASSEGPGGQPQHF.

J is TRBJ1-6 and V is TRBV7-3; 12 nucleotides align to TRBD1. In germline, CDR1 is SGHTA, CDR2 FQGTGA. The trim removed 5 bases at V and 7 bases at J, leaving 6 bases unmatched. CDR3 length equals 16 residues. The CDR3 DNA reads TGTGCCAGCAGCCGAATGGGACAGGGGGCCAATTCACCCCTCCACTTT. Protein: CASSRMGQGANSPLHF. Together with reference TRBV7-3 and TRBJ1-6, the CDR3 gives the full variable domain: GAGVSQTPSNKVTEKGKYVELRCDPISGHTALYWYRQSLGQGPEFLIYFQGTGAADDSGLPNDRFFAVRPEGSVSTLKIQRTERGDSAVYLCASSRMGQGANSPLHFGNGTRLTVT.

The rearrangement uses TRBV20-1 and TRBJ1-5; a possible D gene is TRBD1 (5 bases). From germline, CDR1 is DFQATT and CDR2 SNEGSKA (reference sequence). The CDR3 covers 16 residues. V lost 4 bases and J 0 bases, leaving 16 bases between the germline ends. In DNA, the CDR3 is TGCAGTGCTACCAGTTTGGGGGATTATAGCAATCAGCCCCAGCATTTT. Protein sequence: CSATSLGDYSNQPQHF.

This chain connects TRBV19 to TRBJ1-5, with D maybe TRBD1 (6 bases). This CDR3 is 20 amino acids long. In germline, CDR1 is LNHDA, CDR2 SQIVND (reference sequence). The V end was cut by 3 bases, the J end by 5 bases, with 29 bases between. The CDR3 reads CASSMGRVGAGGRAHQPQHF. CDR3 DNA: TGTGCCAGTAGTATGGGACGGGTGGGGGCCGGAGGTAGGGCCCATCAGCCCCAGCATTTT.